This TCR beta chain appears in the sequencing data of a study of vaccination effects on CD4 cells after COVID-19 (dated by TCRdb to 2021 to 2024). About the investigation overall: Across the study, the median time from the second dose to post-vaccine sampling was 72 days (range 14 to 241). In both COVID-19 convalescent patients and infection-naive vaccine recipients, the study compared SARS-CoV-2 spike-specific CD4+ TCR repertoires from before mRNA vaccination with those from after it. Cultures from other donors in the study were sequenced with the Oncomine TCR Beta short-read assay on an Illumina iSeq 100. The full study included over 8 COVID-19 convalescent patients and a handful of SARS-CoV-2-naive healthy vaccine recipients. Points the paper makes about the study in general: In healthy vaccine recipients, vaccine-induced clones were almost all SARS-CoV-2 mono-reactive, with only 1 of 255 being cross-reactive with common cold coronaviruses. The study was limited by a small number of convalescent patients and lacked early post-infection timepoints. Clones induced by infection and clones induced by vaccination both contracted markedly at late timepoints after vaccination, which fits with T cell responses waning over time.

Turning to this clone: There is no known antigen for this receptor. The input lacks base qualities; no much larger clone sits a single base away.

The germline V gene yields SNHLY for CDR1 and FYNNEI for CDR2. There are 15 amino acids in the CDR3, from cysteine to phenylalanine inclusive. Just the 45-base CDR3 DNA is kept, in frame starting at base 1. For this chain, trimming is 6 bases at the V end and 4 bases at the J end, and the number of junction bases without a gene match is 6. Libraries were made using the immunoSEQ multiplex PCR assay. DNA from the cultured, isolated CD4+ T cells was subjected to TCR beta CDR3 sequencing. The paper's processing steps were these. Non-productive TCR sequences were removed, reads were trimmed to the CDR3 region, and CDR3s of at least 7 amino acids were retained. The MANAFEST web app was used to identify antigen-specific clonotypes by comparing expansion in peptide wells with expansion in reference cultures. Positive clones required FDR<0.05 expansion versus reference and all other wells, odds ratio above 5, and frequency above 0.1% in two replicate wells. A clonotype was defined as cross-reactive if the clonotype was significantly expanded both in SARS-CoV-2 spike wells and in at least one common cold coronavirus spike condition. Levenshtein distance calculated with the stringdist R package was used to assess CDR3 similarity, and unrooted trees were constructed with ape in R 3.6.1. Not all clones reach the TCRdb copy of this immuneACCESS table, which keeps in-frame sequences only. Checked studies attribute under half of the gap to unresolved V genes and leave the rest unexplained. The V and J calls and the clone size are those of that table, but D and trimming were determined from the DNA. This sample lists around 69,000 clones; roughly 81% were detected once. The top ten hold about 1.6% of the sample.

In the ViraFEST assay, PBMC were stimulated with viral peptide pools, and TCR sequencing was then used to find antigen-specific CD4+ T cell clonotypes based on their expansion. After around ten days of culture, CD4+ T cells were isolated with the EasySep CD4+ T cell isolation kit. Each participant received two doses of an mRNA SARS-CoV-2 vaccine, either BNT162b2 or mRNA-1273. The absence of prior SARS-CoV-2 infection in healthy vaccine recipients was confirmed by negative nucleocapsid antibodies before and after vaccination. Two million PBMC per well were cultured in IMDM with around 5.3% human AB serum, 10 IU/ml IL-2 and gentamicin, plus 10 ug/ml peptides. Half of the culture medium was replaced with fresh IL-2-containing medium on days 3 and 7. Unless otherwise noted, each peptide stimulation condition was cultured in triplicate wells. PBMC were separated from whole blood using Ficoll-Paque Plus gradient centrifugation and were then either cryopreserved at -140C or used fresh. The overlapping peptide pools covered the spike proteins of SARS-CoV-2 and of the common cold coronaviruses HCoV-NL63, HCoV-OC43 and HCoV-229E. The QIAamp micro DNA kit was used to extract genomic DNA from the cultured CD4+ T cells.

This TCR came from a human donor who received a COVID-19 vaccine. The sample in question was CD4+ T cells from PBMCs cultured with HCoV-229E spike peptides, obtained after COVID-19 vaccination. This sample's cell subset or site label indicates: HCoV-229E spike overlapping peptide pool stimulation. The V and J segments used are TRBV2 and TRBJ2-1; TRBD1 lines up with 10 middle nucleotides. The CDR3: CASSVGTGEYNEQFF. DNA sequence: TGTGCCAGCAGCGTCGGGACAGGGGAATACAATGAGCAGTTCTTC.